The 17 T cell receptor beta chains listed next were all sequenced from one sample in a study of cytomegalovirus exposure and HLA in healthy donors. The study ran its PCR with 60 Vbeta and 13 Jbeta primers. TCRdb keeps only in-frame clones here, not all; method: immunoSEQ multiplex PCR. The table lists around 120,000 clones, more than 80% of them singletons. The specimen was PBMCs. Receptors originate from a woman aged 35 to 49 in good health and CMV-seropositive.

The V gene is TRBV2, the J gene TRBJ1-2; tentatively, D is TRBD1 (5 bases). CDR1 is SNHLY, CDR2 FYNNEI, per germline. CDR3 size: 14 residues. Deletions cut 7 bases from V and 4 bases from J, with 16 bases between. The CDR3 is CASTPGGAGYGYTF. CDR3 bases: TGTGCCAGCACCCCCGGGGGAGCAGGCTATGGCTACACCTTC.

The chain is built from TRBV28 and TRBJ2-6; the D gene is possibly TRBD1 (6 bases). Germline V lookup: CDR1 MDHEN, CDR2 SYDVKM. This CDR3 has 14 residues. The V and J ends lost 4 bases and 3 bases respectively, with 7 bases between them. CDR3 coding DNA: TGTGCCAGCAGTTCAGGGGATGGGGCCAACGTCCTGACTTTC. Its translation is CASSSGDGANVLTF.

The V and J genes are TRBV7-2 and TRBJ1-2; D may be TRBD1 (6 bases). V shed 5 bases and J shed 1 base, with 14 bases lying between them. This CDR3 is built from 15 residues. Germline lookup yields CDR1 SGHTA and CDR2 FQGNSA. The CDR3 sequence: CASSLGQPGNYGYTF. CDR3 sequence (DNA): TGTGCCAGCAGCCTCGGACAGCCTGGTAACTATGGCTACACCTTC. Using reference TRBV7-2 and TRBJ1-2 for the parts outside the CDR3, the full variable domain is GAGVSQSPSNKVTEKGKDVELRCDPISGHTALYWYRQSLGQGLEFLIYFQGNSAPDKSGLPSDRFSAERTGGSVSTLTIQRTQQEDSAVYLCASSLGQPGNYGYTFGSGTRLTVV.

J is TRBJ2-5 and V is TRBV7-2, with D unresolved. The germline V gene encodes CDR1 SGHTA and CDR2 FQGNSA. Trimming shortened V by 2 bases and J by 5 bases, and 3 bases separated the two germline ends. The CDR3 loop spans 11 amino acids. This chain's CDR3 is CASSLSETQYF. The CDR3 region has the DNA TGTGCCAGCAGCTTATCGGAGACCCAGTACTTC.

The CDR3 region has the DNA TGTGCCAGCAGTTTCCAAGGACTGGGGGAAGGGGGTGAGCAGTTCTTC. It is translated as CASSFQGLGEGGEQFF. V gene TRBV28 combines with J gene TRBJ2-1, with D possibly being TRBD1 (6 bases). The CDR3 runs 16 residues. From germline, CDR1 is MDHEN and CDR2 SYDVKM. Trimming shortened V by 3 bases and J by 9 bases, and 21 bases separated the two germline ends. The whole variable domain, filled in from reference TRBV28 and TRBJ2-1, reads DVKVTQSSRYLVKRTGEKVFLECVQDMDHENMFWYRQDPGLGLRLIYFSYDVKMKEKGDIPEGYSVSREKKERFSLILESASTNQTSMYLCASSFQGLGEGGEQFFGPGTRLTVL.

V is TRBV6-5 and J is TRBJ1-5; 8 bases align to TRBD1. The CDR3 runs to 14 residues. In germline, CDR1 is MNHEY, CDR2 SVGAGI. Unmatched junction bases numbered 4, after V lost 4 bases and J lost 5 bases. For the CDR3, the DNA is TGTGCCAGCAGTTCCGGGACAGGATATCAGCCCCAGCATTTT. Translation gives CASSSGTGYQPQHF.

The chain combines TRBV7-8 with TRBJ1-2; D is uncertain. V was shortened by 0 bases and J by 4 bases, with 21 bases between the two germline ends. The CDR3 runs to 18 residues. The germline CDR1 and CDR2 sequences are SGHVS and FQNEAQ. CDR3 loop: CASSLATFYSEGIYGYTF. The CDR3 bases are TGTGCCAGCAGCTTAGCGACATTCTACTCCGAGGGAATCTATGGCTACACCTTC. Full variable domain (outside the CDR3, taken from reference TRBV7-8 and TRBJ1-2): GAGVSQSPRYKVAKRGQDVALRCDPISGHVSLFWYQQALGQGPEFLTYFQNEAQLDKSGLPSDRFFAERPEGSVSTLKIQRTQQEDSAVYLCASSLATFYSEGIYGYTFGSGTRLTVV.

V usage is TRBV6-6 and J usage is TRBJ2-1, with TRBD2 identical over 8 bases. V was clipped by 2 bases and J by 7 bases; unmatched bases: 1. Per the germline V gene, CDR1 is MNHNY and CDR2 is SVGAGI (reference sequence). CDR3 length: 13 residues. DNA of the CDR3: TGTGCCAGCAGTTACCAGCGGGAGAATGAGCAGTTCTTC. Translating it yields CASSYQRENEQFF.

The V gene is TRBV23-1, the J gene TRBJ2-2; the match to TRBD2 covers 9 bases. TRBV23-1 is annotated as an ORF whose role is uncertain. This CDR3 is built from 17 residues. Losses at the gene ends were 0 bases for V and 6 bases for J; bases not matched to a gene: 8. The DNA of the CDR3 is TGCGCCAGCAGTCAATCTATCCTCGCGGGAGGGCCCGGGGAGCTGTTTTTT. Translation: CASSQSILAGGPGELFF.

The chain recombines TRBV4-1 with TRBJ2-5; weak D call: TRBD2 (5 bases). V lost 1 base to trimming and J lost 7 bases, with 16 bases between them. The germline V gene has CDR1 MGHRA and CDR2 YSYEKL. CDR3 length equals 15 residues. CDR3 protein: CASSQADMRTGTQYF. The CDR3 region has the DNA TGCGCCAGCAGCCAAGCTGACATGAGGACTGGGACCCAGTACTTC.

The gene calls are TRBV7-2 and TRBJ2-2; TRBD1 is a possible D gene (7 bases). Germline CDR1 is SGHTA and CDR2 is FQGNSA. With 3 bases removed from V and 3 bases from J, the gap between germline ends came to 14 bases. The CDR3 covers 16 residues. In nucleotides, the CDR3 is TGTGCCAGCAGCTTGAGGCAGGGGGGCTACACCGGGGAGCTGTTTTTT. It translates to CASSLRQGGYTGELFF.

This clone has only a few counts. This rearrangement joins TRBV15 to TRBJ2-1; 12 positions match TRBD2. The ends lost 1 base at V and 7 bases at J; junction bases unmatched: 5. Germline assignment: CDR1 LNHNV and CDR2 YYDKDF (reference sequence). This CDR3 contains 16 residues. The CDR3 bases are TGTGCCACCAGCAGAGCGCTAGCGGGAGGGCCGAATGAGCAGTTCTTC. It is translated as CATSRALAGGPNEQFF.

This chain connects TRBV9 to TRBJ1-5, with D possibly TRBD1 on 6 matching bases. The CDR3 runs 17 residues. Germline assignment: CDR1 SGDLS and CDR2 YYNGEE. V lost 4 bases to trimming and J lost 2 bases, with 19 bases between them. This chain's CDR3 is CASSPGGGAEGNQPQHF. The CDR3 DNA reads TGTGCCAGCAGCCCAGGAGGGGGGGCCGAGGGCAATCAGCCCCAGCATTTT.

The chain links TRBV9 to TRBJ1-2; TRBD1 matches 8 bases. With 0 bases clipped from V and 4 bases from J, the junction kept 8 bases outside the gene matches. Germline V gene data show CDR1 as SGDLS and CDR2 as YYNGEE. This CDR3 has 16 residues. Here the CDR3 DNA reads TGTGCCAGCAGCGTAGGAGGGACAGGACTCATCTATGGCTACACCTTC. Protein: CASSVGGTGLIYGYTF.

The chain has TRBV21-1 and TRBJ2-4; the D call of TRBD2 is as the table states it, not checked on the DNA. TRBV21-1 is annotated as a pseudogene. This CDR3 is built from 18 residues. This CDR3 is CASSPEDGGWMTKNIQYF. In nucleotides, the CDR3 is TGTGCCAGCAGCCCGGAGGACGGGGGGTGGATGACCAAAAACATTCAGTACTTC.

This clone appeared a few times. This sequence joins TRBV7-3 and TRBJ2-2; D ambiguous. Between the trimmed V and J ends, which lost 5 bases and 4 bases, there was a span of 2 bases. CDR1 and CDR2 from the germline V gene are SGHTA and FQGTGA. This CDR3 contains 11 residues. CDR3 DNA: TGTGCCAGCAGCCTCACCGGGGAGCTGTTTTTT. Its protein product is CASSLTGELFF.

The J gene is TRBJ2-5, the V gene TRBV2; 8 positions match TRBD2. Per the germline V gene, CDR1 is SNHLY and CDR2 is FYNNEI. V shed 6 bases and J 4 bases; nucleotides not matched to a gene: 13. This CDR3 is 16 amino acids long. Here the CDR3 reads CASRGPGGGKGETQYF. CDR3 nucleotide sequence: TGTGCCAGCAGGGGCCCGGGGGGGGGAAAGGGAGAGACCCAGTACTTC. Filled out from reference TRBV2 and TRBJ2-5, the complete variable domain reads EPEVTQTPSHQVTQMGQEVILRCVPISNHLYFYWYRQILGQKVEFLVSFYNNEISEKSEIFDDQFSVERPDGSNFTLKIRSTKLEDSAMYFCASRGPGGGKGETQYFGPGTRLLVL.